This TCR beta chain is from a study of blood T cell repertoires in COVID-19. Study context: Spain, Italy and the United States supplied samples that represented acute and convalescent COVID-19.

Germline CDR1 MNHNS, CDR2 SASEGT. This CDR3 comprises 15 residues. The J segment lost 1 base and the V segment lost 2 bases, leaving 5 bases of the junction unmatched. Profiled with immunoSEQ multiplex PCR; TCRdb holds only in-frame clones, not every one. The sample has over 350,000 clones, around 89% seen once; the top ten hold 0.9% to 1.5%. This clone has more than one count but fewer than ten. Clinical histories supplied by participants themselves formed the basis of cohort assignment. This chain joins TRBV6-1 and TRBJ2-7, with 7 bases aligning to TRBD1. Sequencing was done on a sample of PBMCs or T cells enriched from blood (not recorded which). The receptor was derived from a woman aged 18 to 35 who had recovered from COVID-19. The CDR3 is CASSEQTGASYEQYF. The CDR3 DNA reads TGTGCCAGCAGTGAACAAACAGGGGCTTCCTACGAGCAGTACTTC.